This T cell receptor (beta chain) appears in the sequencing data of a study of T cells in Graves' hyperthyroidism and ophthalmopathy (dated by TCRdb to the late 2010s). Regarding the complete study: Peripheral blood was collected at initial diagnosis, before any treatment. To identify TCR V-J signatures that set the groups apart, the researchers used a discovery cohort of 100 patients, made up of 43 with Graves' ophthalmopathy and 57 with stable Graves' hyperthyroidism. Prospective prediction of ophthalmopathy was tested in an independent validation cohort consisting of 18 to 20 hyperthyroidism patients and some 17 patients who later progressed to ophthalmopathy. The approximately 90 discovery patients were divided at random into training and test sets in a 7:3 ratio. The study also compared thyroid tissue and blood T-cell repertoires from more than five Graves' hyperthyroidism patients. Following sampling, methimazole starting at 30 mg daily was given to hyperthyroidism patients, and high-dose intravenous methylprednisolone was given to ophthalmopathy patients. The paper describes TCR Vbeta CDR3 sequencing of 135 peripheral blood samples, made up of some 40 ophthalmopathy patients, roughly 72 hyperthyroidism patients and 17 progressor patients. Paper-wide results and their limitations: In validation, the model predicted progression to ophthalmopathy with over 60% sensitivity and 72% to 85% specificity, a median of 6.5 months before onset. Blood samples also contained most of the expanded thyroid clonotypes (frequency above 0.001), which suggests that blood repertoires may reflect thyroid immune responses. A model built on a 13 V-J signature distinguished ophthalmopathy from stable hyperthyroidism, reaching about 88% sensitivity and about 81% specificity in cross-validation and 80%/75% in testing. No statistical method was used to set the sample size in advance, and investigators knew the group allocation.

The TCR beta CDR3 regions were amplified from RNA transcripts. The first round of RT-PCR for the TCR CDR3 was performed with the HTBI primer set and the Qiagen OneStep RT-PCR kit. A second multiplex PCR round built the libraries, followed by size selection and purification. Paired-end sequencing of the libraries was performed with 100 bp reads on an Illumina HiSeq2000. In the original analysis: SOAPnuke was used to process the raw data, throwing out any read that contained adapters or uncalled bases, had a mean Phred below 15, or lacked an exact constant-primer or identifier match. COPE v1.2.5 was used to merge high-quality paired reads, and clonotypes were defined as unique nucleotide sequences. MiTCR v1.1 was used to align clonotypes to the IMGT TRBV, TRBD and TRBJ reference segments. Analysis was restricted to V-J combinations with a frequency above 0.0001, which covered just over 98% of repertoires. A TCS score was defined as the ratio of F50 (clonal expansion) to E x V (chaos), with BLOSUM62-based TCRdist applied between CDR3 peptides within each V-J. Welch's t-statistics and random forest reduced 450 to 600 V-J features to 13, which were used in a naive Bayes classifier (R e1071). Clones were called with MiXCR by TCRdb after fastp trimmed the public reads at Q25, and only in-frame beta chains were retained. Here each entry gathers all rows of one CDR3 protein and keeps the most common genes and DNA. V and J calls and clone size were set by TCRdb, not the authors. The sample table shows approximately 370,000 distinct CDR3 sequences, and about a sixth are seen once. 34% of the sample is taken by the ten largest.

Hyperthyroidism patients were aged 18 to 65 years and newly diagnosed, with disease duration of less than 2 months. The study excluded patients with uncontrolled infections, other autoimmune diseases, pregnancy or lactation. Diagnoses relied on clinical symptoms, serum thyroxine and TRAb, thyroid ultrasound and orbital computed tomography. For progressor patients, blood was drawn at the first diagnosis of hyperthyroidism, before any ophthalmopathy symptoms had appeared. PBMCs were separated from roughly 9.6 ml of fresh peripheral blood using Ficoll-Paque density gradient centrifugation. Patients classed as progressors first received a Graves' hyperthyroidism diagnosis and then went on to develop ophthalmopathy during follow-up. Trizol reagent was used to extract total RNA, and RNA quality was then checked on an Agilent 2100 Bioanalyzer. This clonotype has at least ten counts. What antigen it recognizes has not been identified. No much larger clone exists at a distance of one base, and base qualities are not known.

The CDR3 sequence holds 18 residues, the cysteine and phenylalanine included. Only CDR3 DNA is held: 54 bases, read in frame from base 1. Trimming costs V 6 bases and J 4 bases, and their ends lie 27 bases apart. Sequences were obtained from blood. The sequence came from a woman in her twenties or thirties with Graves' hyperthyroidism that later progressed to Graves' ophthalmopathy. This receptor chain uses TRBV12-3 or TRBV12-4 and TRBJ1-1; a weak D assignment points to TRBD1 (5 bases agree). The CDR3 reads CASRAGTGGLVGTTEAFF. The nucleotides read TGTGCCAGCAGGGCCGGGACGGGGGGTTTGGTGGGAACCACTGAAGCTTTCTTT.